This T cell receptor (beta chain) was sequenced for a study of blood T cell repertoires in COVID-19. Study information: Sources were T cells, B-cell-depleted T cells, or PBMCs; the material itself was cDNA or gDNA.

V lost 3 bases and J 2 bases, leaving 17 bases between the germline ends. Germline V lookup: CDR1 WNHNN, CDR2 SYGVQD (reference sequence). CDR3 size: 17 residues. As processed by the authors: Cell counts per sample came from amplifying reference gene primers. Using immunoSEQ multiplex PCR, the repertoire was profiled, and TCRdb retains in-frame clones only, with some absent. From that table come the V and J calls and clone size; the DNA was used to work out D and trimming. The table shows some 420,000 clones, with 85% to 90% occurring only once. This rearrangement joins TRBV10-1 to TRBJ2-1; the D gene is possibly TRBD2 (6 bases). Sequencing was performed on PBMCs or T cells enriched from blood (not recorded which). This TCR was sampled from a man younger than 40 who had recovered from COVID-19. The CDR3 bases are TGCGCCAGCAGTGACCCCCCGAAGCGGGCCCCCTACAATGAGCAGTTCTTC. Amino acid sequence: CASSDPPKRAPYNEQFF.